Below, 32 T cell receptor beta chains from the same sample are listed, as sequenced in a study of PD-1 blockade in classical Hodgkin lymphoma. Autologous stem cell transplantation was followed by relapse in every patient, and brentuximab vedotin exposure varied. Using immunoSEQ multiplex PCR, the repertoire was profiled, and TCRdb retains in-frame clones only, with some absent. The table has some 25,000 clones, approximately 80% seen once; the top ten hold approximately 6.4%. The sample was peripheral blood mononuclear cells (PBMCs), taken at baseline. The receptors shown here come from a human donor with classical Hodgkin lymphoma.

This clone occurred a few times. J is TRBJ1-4 and V is TRBV27; TRBD1 is a possible D gene (5 bases). Trimming cost V 5 bases and J 12 bases, with 19 bases left between them. This CDR3 is 14 amino acids long. The germline V gene encodes CDR1 MNHEY and CDR2 SMNVEV (reference sequence). DNA for the CDR3: TGTGCCAGCAGTATTGGGACCGCCCTTGGGGAACTGTTTTTT. This gives the protein CASSIGTALGELFF.

The rearrangement joins TRBV2 to TRBJ2-2; perhaps D is TRBD1 or TRBD2 (7 bases each). Germline assignment: CDR1 SNHLY and CDR2 FYNNEI. The CDR3 consists of 15 residues. Trimming took 10 bases from V and 6 from J, leaving 21 bases between them. The CDR3 sequence: CAIGVLTGRAGELFF. As DNA, the CDR3 is TGTGCCATCGGGGTGCTGACAGGGAGGGCCGGGGAGCTGTTTTTT.

The V call is TRBV5-1, the J call TRBJ2-3; TRBD1 or TRBD2 may be the D gene (6 bases each). This CDR3 is 16 amino acids long. CDR1 SGHRS and CDR2 YFSETQ come from the germline V gene. V was shortened by 1 base and J by 0 bases, with 12 bases between the two germline ends. The CDR3 DNA reads as TGCGCCAGCAGCTTGTGGGGGGCAACCAGCACAGATACGCAGTATTTT. Residues: CASSLWGATSTDTQYF.

The rearrangement uses TRBV5-6 and TRBJ2-3; no reliable D call. Germline V gene sequence: CDR1 SGHDT, CDR2 YYEEEE. V dropped 2 bases and J dropped 4 bases, with 17 bases sitting between them. The CDR3 covers 16 residues. The CDR3 nucleotides are TGTGCCAGCAGCTTTGTGACCAAGATAAATTCAGATACGCAGTATTTT. Protein sequence: CASSFVTKINSDTQYF.

This clone was observed once. The V call is TRBV28, the J call TRBJ2-4, with D possibly being TRBD1 (6 bases). The germline V gene has CDR1 MDHEN and CDR2 SYDVKM. This CDR3 region has 17 residues. V lost 5 bases and J lost 2, with 19 bases in between. The CDR3 region is CASSPMAQGRTKNIQYF. The CDR3 nucleotides are TGTGCCAGCAGTCCAATGGCGCAGGGGCGGACCAAAAACATTCAGTACTTC.

The rearrangement uses TRBV7-2 and TRBJ1-2; TRBD1 agrees at 7 bases. V gave up 2 bases and J gave up 4 bases; unmatched junction bases: 10. CDR3 length: 16 residues. Germline CDR1 is SGHTA and CDR2 is FQGNSA. Here the CDR3 reads CASSLSRDRDGYGYTF. The CDR3, as DNA: TGTGCCAGCAGCTTAAGCAGGGACAGAGACGGCTATGGCTACACCTTC.

V and J are TRBV19 and TRBJ1-2; D possibly corresponds to TRBD1 (6 bases). The CDR3 runs to 14 residues. The ends were cut back, 8 bases at V and 2 bases at J, with 15 bases in the middle. Germline lookup yields CDR1 LNHDA and CDR2 SQIVND (reference sequence). The CDR3 region is CASHPPGANYGYTF. The CDR3 bases are TGTGCCAGTCACCCACCGGGGGCAAACTATGGCTACACCTTC.

The gene calls are TRBV10-2 and TRBJ1-2, with D perhaps TRBD1 (5 bases). The CDR3 is 13 residues long. The germline V and J ends were trimmed by 7 bases and 1 base, with 10 bases remaining between them. The germline V gene encodes CDR1 WSHSY and CDR2 SAAADI. As DNA, the CDR3 is TGCGCCAGCAAAACAGACAGTAACTATGGCTACACCTTC. This gives the protein CASKTDSNYGYTF.

This clone came up once. The gene calls are TRBV6-5 and TRBJ1-2; D unresolved. The V and J ends lost 6 bases and 4 bases respectively, with 6 bases between them. This CDR3 contains 11 residues. Germline V gene sequence: CDR1 MNHEY, CDR2 SVGAGI. CDR3 protein: CASRGLYGYTF. The CDR3 bases are TGTGCCAGCAGAGGTCTCTATGGCTACACCTTC.

The rearrangement uses TRBV7-2 and TRBJ1-1; D gene uncertain. The V and J ends lost 1 base and 0 bases respectively, with 6 bases between them. The V gene's germline CDR1 is SGHTA and CDR2 FQGNSA. The CDR3 is made up of 14 amino acids. This chain's CDR3 is CASSLVRMNTEAFF. The DNA for the CDR3 is TGTGCCAGCAGCTTAGTAAGGATGAACACTGAAGCTTTCTTT.

V usage is TRBV4-1 and J usage is TRBJ2-5; TRBD2 aligns across 7 bases. V lost 1 base, J lost 5 bases, and 4 bases stayed unmatched. The CDR3 extends over 14 amino acids. Germline V gives CDR1 MGHRA, CDR2 YSYEKL. The CDR3 here is CASSQAGGRETQYF. The CDR3 nucleotides read TGCGCCAGCAGCCAAGCGGGGGGTAGGGAGACCCAGTACTTC.

This sequence joins TRBV21-1 and TRBJ2-7; the table names TRBD1, a call not compared with the DNA. TRBV21-1 is flagged as a pseudogene. This CDR3 region has 17 residues. CDR3 coding DNA: TGTGCCAGCAGCAAAGCGCTTTGGGACAGGGTATGGTACGAGCAGTACTTC. Protein: CASSKALWDRVWYEQYF.

This clone was counted only a few times. The chain has TRBV27 and TRBJ1-1; 9 positions agree with TRBD1. CDR1 MNHEY and CDR2 SMNVEV come from the germline V gene (reference sequence). V gave up 6 bases and J gave up 5 bases; unmatched junction bases: 4. This CDR3 comprises 13 residues. The CDR3 region is CASSPGTGTEAFF. CDR3 sequence (DNA): TGTGCCAGCAGCCCCGGGACAGGGACTGAAGCTTTCTTT.

V is TRBV6-5 and J is TRBJ2-5, with D perhaps TRBD1 (6 bases). CDR1 MNHEY and CDR2 SVGAGI come from the germline V gene. The CDR3 has 14 residues. Trimming pared 2 bases from V and 3 bases from J, leaving 10 bases between. CDR3 sequence reads: CASSYHGQKETQYF. The CDR3 nucleotides read TGTGCCAGCAGTTACCACGGACAGAAAGAGACCCAGTACTTC.

The chain joins TRBV5-1 to TRBJ1-6, with 7 nucleotides matching TRBD1. The germline CDR1 and CDR2 sequences are SGHRS and YFSETQ. V was pared by 5 bases and J by 9 bases, with 14 bases of the junction left unmatched. The CDR3 sequence is 16 residues long. The CDR3 loop is CASRKSEQGRVSPLHF. CDR3 bases: TGCGCCAGCAGAAAAAGCGAACAGGGGAGGGTTTCACCCCTCCACTTT.

The chain carries TRBV5-6 and TRBJ1-2; tentative D call: TRBD1 (6 bases). V gave up 4 bases and J gave up 5 bases, with 15 bases separating them. Germline V gene sequence: CDR1 SGHDT, CDR2 YYEEEE. This CDR3 spans 14 amino acids. In DNA, the CDR3 is TGTGCCAGCAGCCCCCTGGACAGTGATTATGGCTACACCTTC. As protein: CASSPLDSDYGYTF.

In this sample, this clone turned up a few times. V and J are TRBV5-4 and TRBJ1-6; D unresolved. The CDR3 totals 15 residues. Germline CDR1 SGHNT, CDR2 YYREEE (reference sequence). The ends were cut back, 5 bases at V and 0 bases at J, with 9 bases in the middle. The CDR3 sequence is CASSTKSSYNSPLHF. DNA for the CDR3: TGTGCCAGCAGTACGAAGAGCTCCTATAATTCACCCCTCCACTTT.

The chain uses TRBV5-1 and TRBJ2-7; possibly TRBD2 for D (6 bases). Trimming pared 0 bases from V and 10 bases from J, leaving 8 bases between. Germline V CDR1 and CDR2: SGHRS, YFSETQ. This CDR3 is 11 amino acids long. CDR3 residues: CASSLGRDQYF. DNA for the CDR3: TGCGCCAGCAGCTTGGGGCGGGATCAGTACTTC.

The genes are TRBV18 and TRBJ1-4; D uncertain. The CDR3 is made up of 14 amino acids. With 3 bases removed from V and 6 bases from J, the gap between germline ends came to 11 bases. Per germline, CDR1 KGHSH and CDR2 LQKENI. In DNA form, the CDR3 reads TGTGCCAGCTCACCCGTAGTTTCGGATGAAAAACTGTTTTTT. Translated: CASSPVVSDEKLFF. The complete variable domain, with remaining parts taken from reference TRBV18 and TRBJ1-4, reads NAGVMQNPRHLVRRRGQEARLRCSPMKGHSHVYWYRQLPEEGLKFMVYLQKENIIDESGMPKERFSAEFPKEGPSILRIQQVVRGDSAAYFCASSPVVSDEKLFFGSGTQLSVL.

The chain carries TRBV5-1 and TRBJ2-1; 10 bases fit TRBD1. The CDR3 loop spans 14 amino acids. Per germline, CDR1 SGHRS and CDR2 YFSETQ. V trimming: 5 bases; J trimming: 6 bases; junction bases outside the gene matches: 5. The CDR3 protein is CASRPGQGFNEQFF. CDR3 in DNA: TGCGCCAGCAGACCGGGACAGGGGTTCAATGAGCAGTTCTTC.

The CDR3 is CASRKYGTEDYGYTF. The CDR3 nucleotides read TGCGCCAGCAGGAAATATGGGACAGAGGACTATGGCTACACCTTC. The V gene is TRBV5-1, the J gene TRBJ1-2, with 7 bases fitting TRBD1. V was pared by 5 bases and J by 3 bases, with 10 bases of the junction left unmatched. Germline loops: CDR1 SGHRS, CDR2 YFSETQ. CDR3 length: 15 amino acids. Full variable domain (remainder filled in from reference TRBV5-1 and TRBJ1-2): KAGVTQTPRYLIKTRGQQVTLSCSPISGHRSVSWYQQTPGQGLQFLFEYFSETQRNKGNFPGRFSGRQFSNSRSEMNVSTLELGDSALYLCASRKYGTEDYGYTFGSGTRLTVV.

V is TRBV7-8 and J is TRBJ2-5; TRBD2 matches 9 bases. Germline V CDR1 and CDR2: SGHVS, FQNEAQ. The CDR3 runs to 15 residues. V was clipped by 3 bases and J by 2 bases; unmatched bases: 4. The CDR3 loop is CASSFGSGGQETQYF. The CDR3 DNA reads TGTGCCAGCAGCTTTGGTAGCGGGGGACAAGAGACCCAGTACTTC.

The chain uses TRBV7-8 and TRBJ1-5; D gene unclear. The CDR3 extends over 15 amino acids. The V end lost 4 bases, the J end lost 2 bases, and 12 bases lay between the germline ends. Looked up from germline, CDR1 is SGHVS and CDR2 is FQNEAQ. The CDR3 region is CASSSAGRGNQPQHF. DNA for the CDR3: TGTGCCAGCAGCTCCGCGGGCCGGGGCAATCAGCCCCAGCATTTT.

The V and J genes are TRBV7-2 and TRBJ2-1, with 10 bases fitting TRBD2. The CDR3 consists of 13 residues. With V trimmed by 8 bases and J by 4 bases, 2 bases remained unmatched. Germline-derived CDR1 and CDR2 are SGHTA and FQGNSA. The CDR3 reads CASRTSGYNEQFF. The CDR3 region has the DNA TGTGCCAGCCGGACTAGCGGATACAATGAGCAGTTCTTC.

The sample holds a few counts of this clone. CDR3 loop: CASGVDGSYEQYF. As DNA, the CDR3 is TGTGCCAGTGGTGTGGACGGAAGCTACGAGCAGTACTTC. The chain carries TRBV6-5 and TRBJ2-7; D ambiguous. Germline CDR1 reads MNHEY; CDR2 reads SVGAGI. Between the trimmed V and J ends, which lost 9 bases and 3 bases, there was a span of 15 bases. This CDR3 is 13 amino acids long.

The gene calls are TRBV7-3 and TRBJ1-1, with TRBD1 as a possible D gene (5 bases). Germline V CDR1 and CDR2: SGHTA, FQGTGA. V lost 4 bases, J lost 4 bases, and 25 bases lay in between. The CDR3 sequence is 18 residues long. For the CDR3, the DNA is TGTGCCAGCAGCTCCCGAGTCCCGGGACTGGGAATGGGCACTGAAGCTTTCTTT. Its protein product is CASSSRVPGLGMGTEAFF.

The V gene is TRBV6-5, the J gene TRBJ2-2, with a weak D call TRBD2 (6 bases). The CDR3 covers 14 residues. CDR1 and CDR2 from the germline V gene are MNHEY and SVGAGI. V was trimmed by 1 base and J by 6 bases, leaving 9 bases between them. Here the CDR3 reads CASSYLRGAGELFF. The CDR3 nucleotides read TGTGCCAGCAGTTACTTGCGGGGCGCCGGGGAGCTGTTTTTT.

The genes are TRBV5-1 and TRBJ2-5; possible D gene TRBD2, 5 bases. V lost 1 base, J lost 7 bases, and 11 bases lay in between. CDR1 and CDR2 (germline): SGHRS, YFSETQ. The CDR3 covers 13 residues. CDR3 in amino acids: CASSLSRGGTQYF. CDR3 nucleotide sequence: TGCGCCAGCAGCTTGTCACGTGGAGGGACCCAGTACTTC.

This rearrangement joins TRBV19 to TRBJ2-3, with 8 bases matching TRBD2. CDR1 and CDR2 from the germline V gene are LNHDA and SQIVND (reference sequence). J lost 6 bases, V lost 4 bases, and 6 bases had no gene match. The CDR3 runs to 14 residues. CDR3 nucleotide sequence: TGTGCCAGTAGTACGTCGGGACTAGTGGATACGCAGTATTTT. Residues: CASSTSGLVDTQYF.

This clone occurred once. This sequence joins TRBV2 and TRBJ1-5; D remains ambiguous. Germline CDR1 reads SNHLY; CDR2 reads FYNNEI. This CDR3 comprises 15 residues. V was clipped by 2 bases and J by 3 bases, with 11 bases between them. CDR3 nucleotide sequence: TGTGCCAGCAGTGAATCTAGGGCTTTCAATCAGCCCCAGCATTTT. Translating gives CASSESRAFNQPQHF.

The J gene is TRBJ2-1, the V gene TRBV10-1; TRBD2 is a possible D gene (5 bases). V shed 5 bases and J shed 3 bases, with 11 bases lying between them. Germline lookup yields CDR1 WNHNN and CDR2 SYGVQD (reference sequence). This CDR3 is built from 14 residues. The CDR3 protein is CASSRDRGYNEQFF. In nucleotides, the CDR3 is TGCGCCAGCAGTCGTGACCGGGGCTACAATGAGCAGTTCTTC.

The V call is TRBV6-4, the J call TRBJ2-2; TRBD2 agrees at 13 bases. The CDR3 totals 17 residues. The V segment lost 4 bases and the J segment 2 bases; nucleotides outside the gene matches: 4. Germline CDR1 reads MRHNA; CDR2 reads SNTAGT. CDR3 region: CASSVTSGGINTGELFF. DNA for the CDR3: TGTGCCAGCAGTGTGACTAGCGGGGGGATAAACACCGGGGAGCTGTTTTTT.